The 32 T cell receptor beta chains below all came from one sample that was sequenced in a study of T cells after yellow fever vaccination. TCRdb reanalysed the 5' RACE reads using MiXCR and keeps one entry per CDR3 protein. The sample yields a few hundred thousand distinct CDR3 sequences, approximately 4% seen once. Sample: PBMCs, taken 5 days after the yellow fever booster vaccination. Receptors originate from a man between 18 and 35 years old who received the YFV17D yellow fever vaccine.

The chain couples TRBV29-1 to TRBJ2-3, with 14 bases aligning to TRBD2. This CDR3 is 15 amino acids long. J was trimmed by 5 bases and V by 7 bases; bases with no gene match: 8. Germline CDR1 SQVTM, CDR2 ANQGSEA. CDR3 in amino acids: CSAQPTSGGEDTQYF. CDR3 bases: TGCAGCGCCCAACCGACTAGCGGGGGGGAAGATACGCAGTATTTT.

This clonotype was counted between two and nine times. The CDR3 is CASRRTSGATAFTGELFF. In nucleotides, the CDR3 is TGCGCCAGCAGAAGGACTAGCGGGGCAACCGCCTTCACCGGGGAGCTGTTTTTT. V is TRBV4-1 and J is TRBJ2-2; TRBD2 aligns across 12 bases. With 6 bases clipped from V and 4 bases from J, the junction kept 12 bases outside the gene matches. This CDR3 has 18 amino acids. Per germline, CDR1 MGHRA and CDR2 YSYEKL.

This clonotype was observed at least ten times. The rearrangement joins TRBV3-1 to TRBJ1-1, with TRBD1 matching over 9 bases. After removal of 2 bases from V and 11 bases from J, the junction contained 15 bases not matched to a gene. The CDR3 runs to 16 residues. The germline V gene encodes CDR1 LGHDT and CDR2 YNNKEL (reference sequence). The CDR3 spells CASSQNLGPYGTGAFF. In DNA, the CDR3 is TGTGCCAGCAGCCAAAACCTTGGGCCTTACGGGACAGGGGCTTTCTTT. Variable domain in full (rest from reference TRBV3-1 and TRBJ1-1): DTAVSQTPKYLVTQMGNDKSIKCEQNLGHDTMYWYKQDSKKFLKIMFSYNNKELIINETVPNRFSPKSPDKAHLNLHINSLELGDSAVYFCASSQNLGPYGTGAFFGQGTRLTVV.

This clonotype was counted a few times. CDR3 region: CASSPGRGSYEQYF. CDR3 DNA: TGTGCCAGCTCACCAGGGAGAGGGTCTTACGAGCAGTACTTC. The chain recombines TRBV18 with TRBJ2-7, with a possible D match to TRBD2 (5 bases). Germline lookup yields CDR1 KGHSH and CDR2 LQKENI. Trimming stripped 2 bases from V and 4 bases from J, with 12 bases between. The CDR3 extends over 14 amino acids.

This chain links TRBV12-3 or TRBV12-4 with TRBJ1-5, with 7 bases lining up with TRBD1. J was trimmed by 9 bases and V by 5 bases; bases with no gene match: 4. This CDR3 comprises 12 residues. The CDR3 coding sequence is TGTGCCAGCAGTACACAGGGGCTGCCCCAGCATTTT. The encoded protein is CASSTQGLPQHF.

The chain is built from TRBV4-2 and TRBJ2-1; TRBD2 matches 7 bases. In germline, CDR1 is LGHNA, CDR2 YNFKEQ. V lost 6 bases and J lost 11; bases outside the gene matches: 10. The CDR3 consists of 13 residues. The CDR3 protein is CASRPGRAGQQFF. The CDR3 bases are TGTGCCAGCAGACCGGGACGAGCGGGACAGCAGTTCTTC.

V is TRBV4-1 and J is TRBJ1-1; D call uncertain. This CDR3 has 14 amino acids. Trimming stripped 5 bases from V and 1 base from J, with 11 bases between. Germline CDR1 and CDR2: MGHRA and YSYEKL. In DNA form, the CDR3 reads TGCGCCAGCAGCTCAAACCCCAGGAACACTGAAGCTTTCTTT. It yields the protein CASSSNPRNTEAFF.

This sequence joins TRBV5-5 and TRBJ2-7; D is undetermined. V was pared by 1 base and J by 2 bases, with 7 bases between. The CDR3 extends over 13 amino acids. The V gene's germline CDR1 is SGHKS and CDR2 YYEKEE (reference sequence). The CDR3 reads CASSLIGPYEQYV. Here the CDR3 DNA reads TGTGCCAGCAGCTTGATAGGGCCCTACGAGCAGTACGTC.

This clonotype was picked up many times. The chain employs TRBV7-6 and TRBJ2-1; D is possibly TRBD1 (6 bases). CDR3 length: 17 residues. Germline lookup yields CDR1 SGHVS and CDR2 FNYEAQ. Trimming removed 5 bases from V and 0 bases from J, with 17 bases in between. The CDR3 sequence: CASSIGMRGSSYNEQFF. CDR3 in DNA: TGTGCCAGCAGCATCGGAATGAGGGGGTCCTCCTACAATGAGCAGTTCTTC.

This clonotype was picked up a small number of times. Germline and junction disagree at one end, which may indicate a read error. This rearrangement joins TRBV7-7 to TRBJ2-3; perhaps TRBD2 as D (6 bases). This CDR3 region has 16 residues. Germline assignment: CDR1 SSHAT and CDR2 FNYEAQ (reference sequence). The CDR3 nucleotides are TGTGCTAGCAGCCCGCGGGGACTGGATAGCACAGATACGCAGTATTTT. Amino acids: CASSPRGLDSTDTQYF.

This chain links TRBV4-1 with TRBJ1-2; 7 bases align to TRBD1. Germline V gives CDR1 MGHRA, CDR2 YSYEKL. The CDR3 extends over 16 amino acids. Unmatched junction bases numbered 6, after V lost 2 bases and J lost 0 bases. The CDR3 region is CASSQPTGPTNYGYTF. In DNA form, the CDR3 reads TGCGCCAGCAGCCAACCGACAGGGCCAACTAACTATGGCTACACCTTC.

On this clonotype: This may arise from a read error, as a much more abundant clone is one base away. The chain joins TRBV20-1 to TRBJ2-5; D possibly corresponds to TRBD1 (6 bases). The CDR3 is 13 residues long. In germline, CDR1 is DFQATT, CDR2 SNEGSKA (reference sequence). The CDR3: CSARDQGWETLYF. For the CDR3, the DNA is TGCAGTGCTAGAGATCAGGGGTGGGAGACCCTGTACTTC.

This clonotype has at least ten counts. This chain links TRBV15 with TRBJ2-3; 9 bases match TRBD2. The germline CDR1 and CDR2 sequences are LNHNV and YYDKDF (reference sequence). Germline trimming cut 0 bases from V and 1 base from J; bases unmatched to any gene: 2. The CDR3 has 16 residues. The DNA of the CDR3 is TGTGCCACCAGCAGAGACCAGCGGGGGGGCACAGATACGCAGTATTTT. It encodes CATSRDQRGGTDTQYF.

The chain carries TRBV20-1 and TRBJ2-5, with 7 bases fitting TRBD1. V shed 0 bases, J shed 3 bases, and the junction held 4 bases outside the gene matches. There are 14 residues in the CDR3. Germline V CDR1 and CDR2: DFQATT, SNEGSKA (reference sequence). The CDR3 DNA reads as TGCAGTGCTAGAGATACGGGACAGAAAGAGACCCAGTACTTC. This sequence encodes CSARDTGQKETQYF.

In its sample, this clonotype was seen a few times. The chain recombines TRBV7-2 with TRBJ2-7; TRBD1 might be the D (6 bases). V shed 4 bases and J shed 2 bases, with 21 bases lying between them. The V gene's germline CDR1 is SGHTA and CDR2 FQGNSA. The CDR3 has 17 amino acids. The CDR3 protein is CASSYGGQIDIPYEQYV. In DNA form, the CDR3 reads TGTGCCAGCAGCTACGGCGGACAGATAGATATTCCCTACGAGCAGTACGTC.

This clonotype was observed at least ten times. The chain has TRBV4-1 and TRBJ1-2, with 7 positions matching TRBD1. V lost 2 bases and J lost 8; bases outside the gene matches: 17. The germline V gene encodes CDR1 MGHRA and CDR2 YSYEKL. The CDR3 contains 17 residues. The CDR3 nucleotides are TGCGCCAGCAGCCAACCTACCCGTCGACAGGGACTGAGGGGCTACACCTTC. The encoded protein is CASSQPTRRQGLRGYTF.

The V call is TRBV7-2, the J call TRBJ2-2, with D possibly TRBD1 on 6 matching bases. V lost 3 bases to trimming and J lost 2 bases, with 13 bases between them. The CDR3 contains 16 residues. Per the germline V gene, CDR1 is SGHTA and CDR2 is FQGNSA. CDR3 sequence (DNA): TGTGCCAGCAGCTTCTATCTGGGGGCTAACACCGGGGAGCTGTTTTTT. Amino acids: CASSFYLGANTGELFF.

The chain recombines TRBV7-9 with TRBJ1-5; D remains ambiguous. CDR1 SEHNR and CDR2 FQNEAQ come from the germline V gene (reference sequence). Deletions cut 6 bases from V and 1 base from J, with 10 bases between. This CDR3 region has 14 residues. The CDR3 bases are TGTGCCAGCAGTTACCCGGGGAGCAATCAGCCCCAGCATTTT. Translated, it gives CASSYPGSNQPQHF.

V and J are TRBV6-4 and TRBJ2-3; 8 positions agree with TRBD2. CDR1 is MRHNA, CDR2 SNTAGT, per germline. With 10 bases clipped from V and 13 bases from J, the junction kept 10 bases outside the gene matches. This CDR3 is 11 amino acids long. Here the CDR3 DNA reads TGTGCCACCGCAGAGCCAGCGGGGGAGTATTTT. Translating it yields CATAEPAGEYF.

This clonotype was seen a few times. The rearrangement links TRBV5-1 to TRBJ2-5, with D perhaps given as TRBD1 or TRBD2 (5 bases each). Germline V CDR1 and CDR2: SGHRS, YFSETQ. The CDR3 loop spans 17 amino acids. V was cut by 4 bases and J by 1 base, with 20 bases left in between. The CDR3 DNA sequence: TGCGCCAGCAGCCCGCCTCTGGGCGCAGGGACCCAAGAGACCCAGTACTTC. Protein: CASSPPLGAGTQETQYF.

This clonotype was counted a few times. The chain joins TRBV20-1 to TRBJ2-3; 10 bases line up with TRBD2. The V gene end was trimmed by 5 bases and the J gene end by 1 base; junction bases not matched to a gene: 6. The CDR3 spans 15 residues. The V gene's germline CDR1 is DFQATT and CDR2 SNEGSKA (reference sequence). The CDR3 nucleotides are TGCAGTGCTTTCCTAACTAGCGGGGGCACAGATACGCAGTATTTT. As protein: CSAFLTSGGTDTQYF.

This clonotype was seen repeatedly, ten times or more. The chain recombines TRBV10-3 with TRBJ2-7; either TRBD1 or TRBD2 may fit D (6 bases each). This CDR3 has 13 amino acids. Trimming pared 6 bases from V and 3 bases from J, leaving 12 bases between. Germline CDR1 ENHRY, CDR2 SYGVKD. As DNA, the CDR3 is TGTGCCATCAGAAGGGGGGTGGTCTACGAGCAGTACTTC. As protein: CAIRRGVVYEQYF.

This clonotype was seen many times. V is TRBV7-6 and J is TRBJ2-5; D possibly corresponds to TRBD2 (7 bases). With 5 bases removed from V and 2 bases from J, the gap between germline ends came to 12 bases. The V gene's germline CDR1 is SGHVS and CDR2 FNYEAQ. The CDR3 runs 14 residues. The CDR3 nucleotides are TGTGCCAGCAGCGAAGGGGGAGGGCAAGAGACCCAGTACTTC. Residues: CASSEGGGQETQYF.

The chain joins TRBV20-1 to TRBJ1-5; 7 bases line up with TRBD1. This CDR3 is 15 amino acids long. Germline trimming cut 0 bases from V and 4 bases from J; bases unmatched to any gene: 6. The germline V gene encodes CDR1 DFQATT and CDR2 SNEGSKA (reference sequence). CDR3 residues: CSAREDRFSNQPQHF. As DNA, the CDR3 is TGCAGTGCTAGAGAGGACAGGTTCTCAAATCAGCCCCAGCATTTT.

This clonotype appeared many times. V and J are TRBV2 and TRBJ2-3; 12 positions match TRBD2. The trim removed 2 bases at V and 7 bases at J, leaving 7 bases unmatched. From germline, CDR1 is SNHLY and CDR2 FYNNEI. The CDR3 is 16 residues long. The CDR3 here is CASSERTSGATNTQYF. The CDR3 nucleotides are TGTGCCAGCAGTGAACGGACTAGCGGGGCGACAAATACGCAGTATTTT. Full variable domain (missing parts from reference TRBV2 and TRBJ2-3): EPEVTQTPSHQVTQMGQEVILRCVPISNHLYFYWYRQILGQKVEFLVSFYNNEISEKSEIFDDQFSVERPDGSNFTLKIRSTKLEDSAMYFCASSERTSGATNTQYFGPGTRLTVL.

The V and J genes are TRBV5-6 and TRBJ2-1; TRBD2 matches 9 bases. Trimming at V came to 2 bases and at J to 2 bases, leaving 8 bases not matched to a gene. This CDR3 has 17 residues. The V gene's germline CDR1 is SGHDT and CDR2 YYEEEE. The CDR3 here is CASSFRGLARTYNEQFF. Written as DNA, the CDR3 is TGTGCCAGCAGCTTCCGGGGACTAGCTAGGACCTACAATGAGCAGTTCTTC.

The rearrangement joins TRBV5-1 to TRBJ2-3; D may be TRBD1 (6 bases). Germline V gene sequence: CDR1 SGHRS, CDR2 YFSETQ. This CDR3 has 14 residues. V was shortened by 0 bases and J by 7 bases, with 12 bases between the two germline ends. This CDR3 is CASSLEQGRNTQYF. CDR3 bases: TGCGCCAGCAGCTTGGAACAGGGCCGCAATACGCAGTATTTT.

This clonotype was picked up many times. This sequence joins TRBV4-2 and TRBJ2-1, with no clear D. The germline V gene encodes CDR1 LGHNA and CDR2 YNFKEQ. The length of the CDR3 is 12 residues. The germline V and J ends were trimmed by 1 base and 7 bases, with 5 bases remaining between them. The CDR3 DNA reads TGTGCCAGCAGCCAAGCCAATAATGAGCAGTTCTTC. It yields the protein CASSQANNEQFF.

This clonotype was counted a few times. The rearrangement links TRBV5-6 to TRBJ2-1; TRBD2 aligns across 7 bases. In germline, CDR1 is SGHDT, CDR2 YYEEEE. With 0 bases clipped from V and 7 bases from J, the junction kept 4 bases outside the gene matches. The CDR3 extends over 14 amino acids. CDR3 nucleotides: TGTGCCAGCAGCTTGGGACTAGCTAGAAATGAGCAGTTCTTC. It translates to CASSLGLARNEQFF.

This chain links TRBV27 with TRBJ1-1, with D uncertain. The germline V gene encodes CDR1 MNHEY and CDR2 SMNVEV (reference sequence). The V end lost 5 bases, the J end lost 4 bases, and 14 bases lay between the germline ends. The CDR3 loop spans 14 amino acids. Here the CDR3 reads CASSPTPFGTEAFF. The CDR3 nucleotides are TGTGCCAGCAGTCCTACACCGTTTGGCACTGAAGCTTTCTTT.

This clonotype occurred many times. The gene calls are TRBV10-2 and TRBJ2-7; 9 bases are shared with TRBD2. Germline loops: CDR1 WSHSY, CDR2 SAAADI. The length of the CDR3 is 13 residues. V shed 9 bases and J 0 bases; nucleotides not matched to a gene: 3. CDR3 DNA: TGCGCCAGTCAGACTAGCGGCTCCTACGAGCAGTACTTC. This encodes CASQTSGSYEQYF.

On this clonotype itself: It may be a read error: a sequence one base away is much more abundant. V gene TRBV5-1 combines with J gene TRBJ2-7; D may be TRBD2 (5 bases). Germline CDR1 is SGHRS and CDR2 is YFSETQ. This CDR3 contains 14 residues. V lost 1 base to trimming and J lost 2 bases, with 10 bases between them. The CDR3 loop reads CASSLRNGAYEQYF. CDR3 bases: TGCGCCAGCAGCTTGCGGAACGGGGCCTACGAGCAGTACTTC.